Each of the 5 T cell receptor beta chains below was sequenced from the same sample in a study of blood T cell repertoires in COVID-19 (dated by TCRdb to the early 2020s). Library generation was performed with the immunoSEQ multiplex PCR assay. The immuneACCESS repertoire file appears here via TCRdb, limited to in-frame rearrangements. These files lack a portion of the clones; in checked studies, under half of the deficit traces to unresolved V genes, and the cause of the others is not known. In all, the sample holds roughly 250,000 clones, and just under 90% of those were seen once. The ten most abundant clones make up approximately 4% of the sample. The sequenced sample was peripheral blood. The receptors were sampled from a woman between 35 and 50 years old with acute or convalescent COVID-19.

CDR3 sequence: CASSEWREWDRETDTQYF. DNA of the CDR3: TGTGCCAGCAGTGAATGGAGGGAGTGGGACAGGGAAACAGATACGCAGTATTTT. V is TRBV2 and J is TRBJ2-3, with TRBD1 matching 9 bases. V gave up 2 bases and J gave up 3 bases; unmatched junction bases: 12. Germline V gene data show CDR1 as SNHLY and CDR2 as FYNNEI. CDR3 size: 18 residues.

The chain uses TRBV7-3 and TRBJ2-5, with 11 bases that match TRBD1. Germline V gene data show CDR1 as SGHTA and CDR2 as FQGTGA. CDR3 length: 14 residues. The ends lost 5 bases at V and 3 bases at J; junction bases unmatched: 2. The CDR3 bases are TGTGCCAGCAGCCCGGGACAGGGGGAAGAGACCCAGTACTTC. Translating gives CASSPGQGEETQYF.

The chain uses TRBV21-1 and TRBJ1-1; the table's D call, TRBD1, was not checked against the DNA. TRBV21-1 represents a pseudogene. The CDR3 is 14 residues long. In DNA, the CDR3 is TGTGCCAGCTTTCCCAGTTCTCTGAACACTGAAGCTTTCTTT. Its protein product is CASFPSSLNTEAFF.

The V gene is TRBV5-1, the J gene TRBJ2-1; weak D call: TRBD2 (6 bases). V lost 2 bases to trimming and J lost 0 bases, with 9 bases between them. The CDR3 runs 15 residues. Germline lookup yields CDR1 SGHRS and CDR2 YFSETQ. In nucleotides, the CDR3 is TGCGCCAGCAGCTTACAGGACTACTCCTACAATGAGCAGTTCTTC. Its translation: CASSLQDYSYNEQFF.

The V gene is TRBV4-1, the J gene TRBJ1-6; D not resolved. Germline V gives CDR1 MGHRA, CDR2 YSYEKL. The ends were cut back, 0 bases at V and 8 bases at J, with 8 bases in the middle. The CDR3 has 14 amino acids. The DNA of the CDR3 is TGCGCCAGCAGCCAAGATCGGGGAGATTCACCCCTCCACTTT. This gives the protein CASSQDRGDSPLHF.